Below, 26 T cell receptor beta chains from the same sample are listed, as sequenced in a study of blood T cell repertoires in COVID-19. Libraries were prepared by immunoSEQ multiplex PCR; TCRdb keeps only in-frame clonotypes and omits some of them. The top ten clones hold approximately 4.5% of a sample with 200,000 to 300,000 clones, 75% to 85% of them seen once. Sequencing was done on a sample of peripheral blood. These TCRs come from a woman between 65 and 79 years old with acute or convalescent COVID-19.

This clone has only one observation. The chain is built from TRBV6-6 and TRBJ1-5; D might be TRBD1 (5 bases). Germline CDR1 is MNHNY and CDR2 is SVGAGI (reference sequence). The ends were cut back, 2 bases at V and 3 bases at J, with 14 bases in the middle. This CDR3 has 16 residues. The CDR3 DNA is TGTGCCAGCAGTTACGGCCAGGGTGTGCCCAATCAGCCCCAGCATTTT. As protein: CASSYGQGVPNQPQHF.

The rearrangement uses TRBV5-6 and TRBJ1-6; 8 positions match TRBD1. The junction had 0 bases not matched to a gene; V was cut back by 0 bases and J by 4 bases. Germline V lookup: CDR1 SGHDT, CDR2 YYEEEE. This CDR3 is 15 amino acids long. CDR3 amino acids: CASSLGTGYNSPLHF. Here the CDR3 DNA reads TGTGCCAGCAGCTTGGGGACAGGGTATAATTCACCCCTCCACTTT.

This clone was found many times. The chain carries TRBV5-1 and TRBJ2-7; D gene ambiguous. The CDR3 consists of 12 residues. Trimming took off 0 bases at V and 6 bases at J, with 7 bases between the two ends. From germline, CDR1 is SGHRS and CDR2 YFSETQ. CDR3 loop: CASSLALREQYF. CDR3 in DNA: TGCGCCAGCAGCTTGGCCCTCCGCGAGCAGTACTTC.

The J gene is TRBJ1-6, the V gene TRBV7-8; a weak D match, TRBD1 (6 bases). Trimming cost V 3 bases and J 6 bases, with 15 bases left between them. CDR1 SGHVS and CDR2 FQNEAQ come from the germline V gene. The CDR3 runs to 16 residues. CDR3: CASSFGSRGGNSPLHF. DNA for the CDR3: TGTGCCAGCAGCTTTGGATCGAGGGGGGGTAATTCACCCCTCCACTTT.

V usage is TRBV4-3 and J usage is TRBJ2-2, with a weak D call TRBD2 (6 bases). Germline assignment: CDR1 LGHNA and CDR2 YSLEER. Deletions cut 4 bases from V and 3 bases from J, with 12 bases between. The CDR3 consists of 15 residues. The CDR3 coding sequence is TGCGCCAGCAGCCGGGGGGTCAGGTACACCGGGGAGCTGTTTTTT. Residues: CASSRGVRYTGELFF.

The chain is built from TRBV7-2 and TRBJ1-3; maybe TRBD1 (6 bases). The V and J ends lost 5 bases and 7 bases respectively, with 12 bases between them. In germline, CDR1 is SGHTA, CDR2 FQGNSA. The CDR3 loop spans 13 amino acids. This chain's CDR3 is CASSPVQGNTIYF. The CDR3 nucleotides are TGTGCCAGCAGCCCGGTCCAGGGGAACACCATATATTTT.

The V call is TRBV12-3 or TRBV12-4, the J call TRBJ1-3, with D hard to call. Trimming left V 3 bases short and J 8 bases short, with 11 bases between. This CDR3 has 13 amino acids. Here the CDR3 reads CASSLGRRDTIYF. As DNA, the CDR3 is TGTGCCAGCAGTTTGGGTCGGAGGGACACCATATATTTT.

This sequence joins TRBV6-5 and TRBJ1-2; no clear D gene. The CDR3 consists of 14 residues. Trimming cost V 6 bases and J 1 base, with 12 bases left between them. Germline CDR1 is MNHEY and CDR2 is SVGAGI. Written as DNA, the CDR3 is TGTGCCAGCAGGAACATCGGGTATAACTATGGCTACACCTTC. Its translation is CASRNIGYNYGYTF.

The gene calls are TRBV4-3 and TRBJ1-4, with a weak D call TRBD1 (5 bases). The CDR3 totals 13 residues. The germline V gene encodes CDR1 LGHNA and CDR2 YSLEER. Trimming cost V 0 bases and J 7 bases, with 6 bases left between them. CDR3 nucleotides: TGCGCCAGCAGCCAAGAAAGGGGTGAAAAACTGTTTTTT. It codes for CASSQERGEKLFF.

This chain links TRBV5-4 with TRBJ2-5; 14 nucleotides match TRBD2. There are 15 residues in the CDR3. Germline CDR1 is SGHNT and CDR2 is YYREEE (reference sequence). Trimming removed 7 bases from V and 2 bases from J; junction bases left unmatched: 4. CDR3 region: CASGLAGGSQETQYF. CDR3 coding DNA: TGTGCCAGCGGACTAGCGGGGGGCTCACAAGAGACCCAGTACTTC.

This chain links TRBV7-9 with TRBJ2-1, with TRBD2 matching over 12 bases. The CDR3 runs 15 residues. CDR1 and CDR2 (germline): SEHNR, FQNEAQ (reference sequence). The V gene end was trimmed by 5 bases and the J gene end by 6 bases; junction bases not matched to a gene: 5. DNA of the CDR3: TGTGCCAGCAGCCATGGACTAGCGGGGATCAATGAGCAGTTCTTC. Translation: CASSHGLAGINEQFF.

This clone was counted between two and nine times. The V call is TRBV24-1, the J call TRBJ1-2; TRBD1 aligns across 7 bases. Germline V gives CDR1 KGHDR, CDR2 SFDVKD. The V and J ends lost 4 bases and 4 bases, in that order; junction bases with no gene match: 5. The CDR3 has 14 amino acids. CDR3 DNA sequence: TGTGCCACCAGTGAGGATCGGGACAGCTATGGCTACACCTTC. Its protein is CATSEDRDSYGYTF.

The chain carries TRBV28 and TRBJ1-2, with 8 bases aligning to TRBD1. The CDR3 spans 15 residues. With 6 bases clipped from V and 8 bases from J, the junction kept 14 bases outside the gene matches. The germline V gene encodes CDR1 MDHEN and CDR2 SYDVKM. The CDR3 DNA reads TGTGCCAGCAGCGGCCCCCGGCAGGGGGCGGGAGGCTACACCTTC. The encoded protein is CASSGPRQGAGGYTF.

This clone was recorded many times. The V and J genes are TRBV12-3 or TRBV12-4 and TRBJ2-7, with 7 nucleotides matching TRBD2. V was clipped by 6 bases and J by 4 bases; unmatched bases: 3. The CDR3 has 12 residues. DNA of the CDR3: TGTGCCAGCAGGAAGGGAGGGTACGAGCAGTACTTC. Protein sequence: CASRKGGYEQYF.

This clone was counted a few times. CDR3 DNA: TGTGCCAGCAGCTTGGACAGGGTAAAAAACATTCAGTACTTC. This gives the protein CASSLDRVKNIQYF. This chain links TRBV11-2 with TRBJ2-4; 8 nucleotides align to TRBD1. This CDR3 has 14 residues. J lost 4 bases, V lost 3 bases, and 2 bases had no gene match. Germline V gene data show CDR1 as SGHAT and CDR2 as FQNNGV. The complete variable domain, with remaining parts taken from reference TRBV11-2 and TRBJ2-4, reads EAGVAQSPRYKIIEKRQSVAFWCNPISGHATLYWYQQILGQGPKLLIQFQNNGVVDDSQLPKDRFSAERLKGVDSTLKIQPAKLEDSAVYLCASSLDRVKNIQYFGAGTRLSVL.

This chain uses TRBV2 with TRBJ2-3; D gene unclear. The germline V and J ends were trimmed by 9 bases and 0 bases, with 13 bases remaining between them. Germline CDR1 and CDR2: SNHLY and FYNNEI. The length of the CDR3 is 14 residues. The DNA of the CDR3 is TGTGCCAGTGGGCAGGAAACTAGCACAGATACGCAGTATTTT. It is translated as CASGQETSTDTQYF.

This sequence joins TRBV30 and TRBJ1-2; D call uncertain. The germline V gene encodes CDR1 GTSNPN and CDR2 SVGIG (reference sequence). With 5 bases removed from V and 1 base from J, the gap between germline ends came to 8 bases. CDR3 length: 12 amino acids. CDR3 sequence reads: CAWAPGNYGYTF. The CDR3, as DNA: TGTGCCTGGGCCCCAGGTAACTATGGCTACACCTTC.

This clone came up once. The rearrangement uses TRBV7-9 and TRBJ1-6; D possibly corresponds to TRBD1 (6 bases). The germline V gene encodes CDR1 SEHNR and CDR2 FQNEAQ (reference sequence). V gave up 2 bases and J gave up 6 bases, with 23 bases separating them. The CDR3 length is 19 residues. The CDR3 DNA is TGTGCCAGCAGCTTAAAAGCAGGTCTGGCAGGGGCGGTTAATTCACCCCTCCACTTT. Protein: CASSLKAGLAGAVNSPLHF.

This chain uses TRBV18 with TRBJ2-7; D might be TRBD1 (5 bases). This CDR3 comprises 13 residues. CDR1 is KGHSH, CDR2 LQKENI, per germline. With 3 bases removed from V and 4 bases from J, the gap between germline ends came to 10 bases. CDR3 bases: TGTGCCAGCTCACCCATAGGGGATTACGAGCAGTACTTC. Protein sequence: CASSPIGDYEQYF.

The chain links TRBV7-2 to TRBJ1-3, with D possibly matching TRBD1 (6 bases). The V end lost 5 bases, the J end lost 3 bases, and 14 bases lay between the germline ends. The CDR3 covers 15 residues. Germline V gene lookup returns CDR1 SGHTA and CDR2 FQGNSA. The CDR3 loop reads CASSPYRVDGNTIYF. CDR3 nucleotide sequence: TGTGCCAGCAGCCCTTACAGGGTCGATGGAAACACCATATATTTT.

This chain's CDR3 is CASTPGTVPYGYTF. The CDR3 nucleotides read TGTGCCAGCACCCCTGGGACAGTCCCCTATGGCTACACCTTC. The chain employs TRBV6-5 and TRBJ1-2, with 7 bases aligning to TRBD1. The germline CDR1 and CDR2 sequences are MNHEY and SVGAGI. This CDR3 is built from 14 residues. V gave up 7 bases and J gave up 4 bases; unmatched junction bases: 9.

This clone was detected a few times. The chain carries TRBV4-1 and TRBJ1-6, with 8 bases fitting TRBD1. Germline V lookup: CDR1 MGHRA, CDR2 YSYEKL. The CDR3 runs 14 residues. V dropped 4 bases and J dropped 7; count of bases not matched to a gene: 3. CDR3 region: CASSPQGANSPLHF. The DNA for the CDR3 is TGCGCCAGCAGCCCGCAGGGGGCGAATTCACCCCTCCACTTT.

CDR3 coding DNA: TGTGCCAGCAGCCAACCCGGGTCCACCACTGAAGCTTTCTTT. Protein: CASSQPGSTTEAFF. This chain joins TRBV14 and TRBJ1-1; the D is unclear. The V end was cut by 2 bases, the J end by 4 bases, with 11 bases between. The CDR3 length is 14 residues. Germline CDR1 and CDR2: SGHDN and FVKESK.

In its sample, this clone was seen a few times. V usage is TRBV5-5 and J usage is TRBJ2-2; D unclear. Germline-derived CDR1 and CDR2 are SGHKS and YYEKEE (reference sequence). This CDR3 has 14 amino acids. V dropped 2 bases and J dropped 5 bases, with 10 bases sitting between them. The CDR3 protein is CASSLPSDTGELFF. The DNA for the CDR3 is TGTGCCAGCAGCTTACCTTCAGATACCGGGGAGCTGTTTTTT.

V is TRBV5-5 and J is TRBJ1-3; D may be TRBD1 (5 bases). Germline V gene data show CDR1 as SGHKS and CDR2 as YYEKEE (reference sequence). CDR3 length: 15 amino acids. Trimming left V 4 bases short and J 0 bases short, with 11 bases between. The CDR3 is CASSVDTFSGNTIYF. CDR3 coding DNA: TGTGCCAGCAGCGTGGACACCTTCTCTGGAAACACCATATATTTT.

The chain carries TRBV28 and TRBJ2-3, with 13 bases that match TRBD2. Germline V gene lookup returns CDR1 MDHEN and CDR2 SYDVKM. The CDR3 contains 19 residues. Trimming cost V 2 bases and J 2 bases; bases outside gene matches: 10. The CDR3 coding sequence is TGTGCCAGCAGTTTAGCCAGCCGGGGACTAGCGGGATTCACAGATACGCAGTATTTT. Amino acids: CASSLASRGLAGFTDTQYF.